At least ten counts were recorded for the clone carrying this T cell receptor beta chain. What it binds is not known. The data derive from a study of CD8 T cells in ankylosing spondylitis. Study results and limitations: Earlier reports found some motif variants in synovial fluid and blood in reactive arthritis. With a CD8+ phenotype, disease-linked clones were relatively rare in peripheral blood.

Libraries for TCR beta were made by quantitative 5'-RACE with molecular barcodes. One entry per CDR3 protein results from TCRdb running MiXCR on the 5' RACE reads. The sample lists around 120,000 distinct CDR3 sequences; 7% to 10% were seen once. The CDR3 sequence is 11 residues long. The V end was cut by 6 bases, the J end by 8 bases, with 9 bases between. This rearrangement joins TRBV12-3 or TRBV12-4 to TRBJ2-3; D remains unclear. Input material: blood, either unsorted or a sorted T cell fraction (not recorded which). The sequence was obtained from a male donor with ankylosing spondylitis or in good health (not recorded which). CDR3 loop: CASSLGLTQYF. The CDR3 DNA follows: TGTGCCAGCAGCCTAGGGCTTACGCAGTATTTT.